The 17 T cell receptor beta chains reported below all come from one sample, sequenced in a study of T cells in narcolepsy. Clones were sequenced by immunoSEQ multiplex PCR, and TCRdb holds only the in-frame ones, with some missing. The table lists about 15,000 clones, approximately 83% of them singletons, with 30% to 40% in the top ten. The specimen sequenced was memory (CD45RA-) CD4+ T cells from blood. The receptors shown here come from a human donor in good health.

The chain joins TRBV4-1 to TRBJ2-1; tentative D call: TRBD2 (6 bases). The V gene's germline CDR1 is MGHRA and CDR2 YSYEKL. This CDR3 has 14 amino acids. V shed 0 bases and J shed 10 bases, with 13 bases lying between them. The CDR3 DNA is TGCGCCAGCAGCCAAGATAGGAGGGTCGGGGAGCAGTTCTTC. This translates into CASSQDRRVGEQFF.

V and J are TRBV10-1 and TRBJ1-6, with D possibly TRBD1 on 6 matching bases. Trimming took off 0 bases at V and 0 bases at J, with 18 bases between the two ends. Per germline, CDR1 WNHNN and CDR2 SYGVQD (reference sequence). The CDR3 totals 20 residues. CDR3 bases: TGCGCCAGCAGTGAGTCGGGGGGGCAGGGTTGGAGCTCCTATAATTCACCCCTCCACTTT. Translating gives CASSESGGQGWSSYNSPLHF.

CDR3 coding DNA: TGTGCCAGCAGTGTTCGGACAGGGAGTAGCTATGGCTACACCTTC. Translated, it gives CASSVRTGSSYGYTF. The chain is built from TRBV2 and TRBJ1-2; 8 positions match TRBD1. J gave up 4 bases and V 4 bases, and 8 bases lay outside the gene matches. Germline V gives CDR1 SNHLY, CDR2 FYNNEI. The CDR3 covers 15 residues.

This sequence joins TRBV7-2 and TRBJ2-1; 8 bases match TRBD2. This CDR3 is 13 amino acids long. CDR1 is SGHTA, CDR2 FQGNSA, per germline. V lost 5 bases and J lost 6; bases outside the gene matches: 3. The CDR3 spells CASSLTSVNEQFF. CDR3 DNA: TGTGCCAGCAGCCTGACTAGCGTCAATGAGCAGTTCTTC.

The V and J genes are TRBV20-1 and TRBJ2-3; D is possibly TRBD2 (6 bases). CDR3 length: 11 amino acids. Germline V gene sequence: CDR1 DFQATT, CDR2 SNEGSKA (reference sequence). V was shortened by 7 bases and J by 4 bases, with 9 bases between the two germline ends. CDR3 coding DNA: TGCAGTGTCCCGGGGGCAGATACGCAGTATTTT. This gives the protein CSVPGADTQYF.

On this clone: At one boundary the junction diverges from the germline segment, which might be a read error. CDR3 amino acids: CASSLIQGPHIHF. In nucleotides, the CDR3 is TGTGCCAGCAGCTTAATACAGGGCCCGCACATTCACTTC. The rearrangement uses TRBV11-2 and TRBJ2-7, with D tentatively TRBD1 (6 bases). Germline CDR1 reads SGHAT; CDR2 reads FQNNGV. The CDR3 contains 13 residues.

This sequence joins TRBV25-1 and TRBJ2-5, with 9 bases that match TRBD1. V was clipped by 3 bases and J by 5 bases; unmatched bases: 7. The CDR3 contains 15 residues. The germline gives CDR1 MGHDK, CDR2 SYGVNS. The CDR3 region has the DNA TGTGCCAGCAGTGATACCGGGACAGGGAGGGAGACCCAGTACTTC. Translating it yields CASSDTGTGRETQYF.

The table lists this clone with a few counts. The gene calls are TRBV6-5 and TRBJ1-6; the D gene is possibly TRBD1 (6 bases). The CDR3 sequence is 15 residues long. CDR1 and CDR2 from the germline V gene are MNHEY and SVGAGI. Trimming pared 0 bases from V and 4 bases from J, leaving 7 bases between. The CDR3 spells CASSYSTGYNSPLHF. In DNA form, the CDR3 reads TGTGCCAGCAGTTACTCGACAGGTTATAATTCACCCCTCCACTTT.

The chain carries TRBV30 and TRBJ2-4; D is possibly TRBD2 (8 bases). This CDR3 region has 19 residues. Germline V gene data show CDR1 as GTSNPN and CDR2 as SVGIG (reference sequence). The V end was cut by 0 bases, the J end by 2 bases, with 23 bases between. CDR3 coding DNA: TGTGCCTGGAGTGTTCTCAGGGGGGGGAGCGGGAGCTCCAAAAACATTCAGTACTTC. Translation gives CAWSVLRGGSGSSKNIQYF.

The rearrangement joins TRBV27 to TRBJ1-2; 7 positions agree with TRBD1. Germline V gives CDR1 MNHEY, CDR2 SMNVEV (reference sequence). Trimming took 6 bases from V and 2 from J; bases not matched to a gene: 15. This CDR3 contains 17 residues. CDR3 sequence (DNA): TGTGCCAGCAGCCCCGGACAGGCTTTGGTCTCCAACTATGGCTACACCTTC. Translated, it gives CASSPGQALVSNYGYTF.

The chain has TRBV27 and TRBJ2-1, with D possibly being TRBD2 (6 bases). CDR3 length: 17 residues. Germline V gene lookup returns CDR1 MNHEY and CDR2 SMNVEV (reference sequence). V was pared by 3 bases and J by 4 bases, with 19 bases between. The CDR3 protein is CASSFYSGILIYNEQFF. The CDR3 DNA follows: TGTGCCAGCAGTTTTTATAGCGGCATCCTGATTTACAATGAGCAGTTCTTC.

This chain uses TRBV19 with TRBJ2-2, with 9 positions matching TRBD2. CDR3 length: 15 residues. V lost 6 bases and J lost 4; bases outside the gene matches: 6. Germline-derived CDR1 and CDR2 are LNHDA and SQIVND (reference sequence). As DNA, the CDR3 is TGTGCCAGTAGAATCCTTAGCGGGGGCACCGGGGAGCTGTTTTTT. Translation: CASRILSGGTGELFF.

This clone was recorded only once. One junction end does not reproduce the germline sequence, and a read error may be involved. The V call is TRBV7-2, the J call TRBJ2-2; 13 nucleotides agree with TRBD2. CDR3 length: 16 residues. The germline V gene has CDR1 SGHTA and CDR2 FQGNSA. The chain's CDR3 is CASSTVLAGGTVELFF. DNA for the CDR3: TGTGCCAGCAGCACCGTACTAGCGGGAGGGACCGTGGAGCTGTTTTTT.

The V and J genes are TRBV7-2 and TRBJ1-1, with D possibly TRBD1 on 5 matching bases. CDR1 and CDR2 (germline): SGHTA, FQGNSA. V shed 6 bases and J shed 7 bases, with 18 bases lying between them. The CDR3 runs to 14 residues. CDR3 DNA sequence: TGTGCCAGCAGACCGCCGAGGGGACCCCATGAAGCTTTCTTT. This translates into CASRPPRGPHEAFF.

The rearrangement joins TRBV7-2 to TRBJ1-2; weak D call: TRBD1 (6 bases). The V and J ends lost 5 bases and 8 bases respectively, with 15 bases between them. The germline gives CDR1 SGHTA, CDR2 FQGNSA. The length of the CDR3 is 13 residues. The CDR3 loop is CASSPLQGRGYTF. The CDR3 nucleotides are TGTGCCAGCAGCCCCCTACAGGGACGAGGCTACACCTTC.

This rearrangement joins TRBV30 to TRBJ1-3; the D gene is possibly TRBD1 (5 bases). Germline CDR1 is GTSNPN and CDR2 is SVGIG (reference sequence). Trimming took 0 bases from V and 0 from J, leaving 15 bases between them. The length of the CDR3 is 17 residues. CDR3 nucleotides: TGTGCCTGGAGTGTATCCATGTCAGGGAACTCTGGAAACACCATATATTTT. Protein: CAWSVSMSGNSGNTIYF.

CDR3 nucleotides: TGTGCCAGCAGCTTAGAAGCGGGACGACTAGCGGGCGGTTACTACGAGCAGTACTTC. Translated: CASSLEAGRLAGGYYEQYF. The chain uses TRBV7-2 and TRBJ2-7, with 10 bases identical to TRBD2. CDR1 and CDR2 (germline): SGHTA, FQGNSA. V lost 1 base to trimming and J lost 3 bases; unmatched junction nucleotides: 15. The CDR3 sequence is 19 residues long. The full variable domain, completed using reference TRBV7-2 and TRBJ2-7, is GAGVSQSPSNKVTEKGKDVELRCDPISGHTALYWYRQSLGQGLEFLIYFQGNSAPDKSGLPSDRFSAERTGGSVSTLTIQRTQQEDSAVYLCASSLEAGRLAGGYYEQYFGPGTRLTVT.